The 21 T cell receptor beta chains in this list originate from one sample, sequenced in a study of blood T cell repertoires in COVID-19. TCRdb's copy holds only in-frame clones and misses some; the assay was immunoSEQ multiplex PCR. The sample has some 45,000 clones; over 75% are singletons. The specimen sequenced was peripheral blood. These receptors all come from a human donor in a cohort sampled during active COVID-19.

This chain links TRBV27 with TRBJ2-3; no clear D gene. Trimming left V 3 bases short and J 6 bases short, with 10 bases between. The CDR3 sequence is 13 residues long. CDR1 and CDR2 from the germline V gene are MNHEY and SMNVEV (reference sequence). The CDR3 DNA sequence: TGTGCCAGCAGTTTTACTTTCACGGATACGCAGTATTTT. Translating it yields CASSFTFTDTQYF.

J is TRBJ1-4 and V is TRBV6-1, with D perhaps matching TRBD1 (5 bases). Germline CDR1 reads MNHNS; CDR2 reads SASEGT. This CDR3 region has 14 residues. Trimming pared 3 bases from V and 4 bases from J, leaving 9 bases between. Here the CDR3 reads CASSEGGGNEKLFF. Written as DNA, the CDR3 is TGTGCCAGCAGTGAGGGGGGGGGTAATGAAAAACTGTTTTTT.

J is TRBJ2-1 and V is TRBV12-5, with 14 nucleotides matching TRBD2. The CDR3 extends over 15 amino acids. V shed 7 bases, J shed 9 bases, and the junction held 8 bases outside the gene matches. Germline CDR1 and CDR2: LGHNT and FRNRAP. CDR3 residues: CASATGTSGRGEQFF. The CDR3 DNA reads TGTGCTAGTGCCACAGGGACTAGCGGGAGAGGTGAGCAGTTCTTC.

The chain couples TRBV11-2 to TRBJ1-1; 8 nucleotides line up with TRBD1. CDR1 SGHAT and CDR2 FQNNGV come from the germline V gene. This CDR3 contains 15 residues. V lost 3 bases, J lost 1 base, and 4 bases stayed unmatched. The CDR3 protein is CASSFLGTGNTEAFF. Here the CDR3 DNA reads TGTGCCAGCAGCTTCCTCGGGACAGGGAACACTGAAGCTTTCTTT.

The chain couples TRBV6-6 to TRBJ2-1; possible D gene TRBD2, 6 bases. V was cut by 5 bases and J by 9 bases, with 14 bases left in between. CDR1 MNHNY and CDR2 SVGAGI come from the germline V gene (reference sequence). The CDR3 extends over 13 amino acids. CDR3 amino acids: CASSGGRTAEQFF. CDR3 DNA sequence: TGTGCCAGCAGTGGGGGGAGGACGGCTGAGCAGTTCTTC.

The CDR3 region has the DNA TGCGCCAGCAGCCAAGATCTGAGTAATCAGCCCCAGCATTTT. It codes for CASSQDLSNQPQHF. The rearrangement links TRBV4-3 to TRBJ1-5; D gene unclear. The CDR3 spans 14 residues. CDR1 and CDR2 (germline): LGHNA, YSLEER. V lost 0 bases and J lost 4, with 7 bases in between.

The chain employs TRBV28 and TRBJ2-3; D not resolved. V lost 1 base and J lost 1, with 6 bases in between. CDR1 MDHEN and CDR2 SYDVKM come from the germline V gene. The CDR3 runs to 14 residues. The DNA of the CDR3 is TGTGCCAGCAGTTTATACGCGGGCACAGATACGCAGTATTTT. Amino acids: CASSLYAGTDTQYF.

This clone has just a few counts. The V and J genes are TRBV18 and TRBJ2-1, with TRBD2 matching over 7 bases. Germline assignment: CDR1 KGHSH and CDR2 LQKENI. The V segment lost 1 base and the J segment 9 bases; nucleotides outside the gene matches: 6. The CDR3 runs 14 residues. Here the CDR3 reads CASSPRERDIEQFF. CDR3 sequence (DNA): TGTGCCAGCTCACCACGGGAGCGGGATATTGAGCAGTTCTTC. Full variable domain (outside the CDR3, taken from reference TRBV18 and TRBJ2-1): NAGVMQNPRHLVRRRGQEARLRCSPMKGHSHVYWYRQLPEEGLKFMVYLQKENIIDESGMPKERFSAEFPKEGPSILRIQQVVRGDSAAYFCASSPRERDIEQFFGPGTRLTVL.

In this sample, this clone turned up once. The V call is TRBV2, the J call TRBJ2-7; a possible D gene is TRBD1 (6 bases). The germline V and J ends were trimmed by 0 bases and 6 bases, with 15 bases remaining between them. The germline V gene has CDR1 SNHLY and CDR2 FYNNEI. This CDR3 has 15 residues. CDR3 sequence (DNA): TGTGCCAGCAGTGAAGCGGGGGCCCGGGCTATCGAGCAGTACTTC. Amino acids: CASSEAGARAIEQYF.

V usage is TRBV10-1 and J usage is TRBJ2-3, with TRBD1 matching 8 bases. The CDR3 consists of 14 residues. Germline-derived CDR1 and CDR2 are WNHNN and SYGVQD (reference sequence). Trimming removed 7 bases from V and 1 base from J; junction bases left unmatched: 4. As DNA, the CDR3 is TGCGCCAGCACAGAGGGACAGGGCACAGATACGCAGTATTTT. It translates to CASTEGQGTDTQYF.

The genes are TRBV5-1 and TRBJ2-7; 16 nucleotides line up with TRBD2. This CDR3 comprises 17 residues. V gave up 5 bases and J gave up 2 bases; unmatched junction bases: 7. Per the germline V gene, CDR1 is SGHRS and CDR2 is YFSETQ. CDR3 loop: CASSSGTSGRGAYEQYF. The CDR3 DNA reads as TGCGCCAGCAGTTCCGGGACTAGCGGGAGGGGAGCCTACGAGCAGTACTTC. Full variable domain (missing parts from reference TRBV5-1 and TRBJ2-7): KAGVTQTPRYLIKTRGQQVTLSCSPISGHRSVSWYQQTPGQGLQFLFEYFSETQRNKGNFPGRFSGRQFSNSRSEMNVSTLELGDSALYLCASSSGTSGRGAYEQYFGPGTRLTVT.

The chain has TRBV6-6 and TRBJ2-5; D not resolved. Germline V CDR1 and CDR2: MNHNY, SVGAGI (reference sequence). The CDR3 is 12 residues long. Trimming shortened V by 10 bases and J by 4 bases, and 13 bases separated the two germline ends. The CDR3 bases are TGTGCCACCTCCGTTGGGCGAGAGACCCAGTACTTC. This encodes CATSVGRETQYF.

The sample holds one count of this clone. This sequence joins TRBV27 and TRBJ1-6, with D tentatively TRBD1 (5 bases). Trimming removed 7 bases at V and 10 bases at J, with 17 bases between. CDR1 MNHEY and CDR2 SMNVEV come from the germline V gene (reference sequence). CDR3 length equals 14 residues. CDR3: CASILSGTGSPLHF. The CDR3 nucleotides read TGTGCCAGCATCTTATCCGGGACTGGCTCACCCCTCCACTTT.

The J gene is TRBJ1-5, the V gene TRBV7-2, with 9 bases lining up with TRBD1. Germline V gene lookup returns CDR1 SGHTA and CDR2 FQGNSA. The V gene end was trimmed by 4 bases and the J gene end by 5 bases; junction bases not matched to a gene: 6. This CDR3 is built from 15 residues. CDR3 nucleotides: TGTGCCAGCAGCTCCACCTGGGACAGGGATCAGCCCCAGCATTTT. It is translated as CASSSTWDRDQPQHF. The full variable domain, its missing parts supplied by reference TRBV7-2 and TRBJ1-5, is GAGVSQSPSNKVTEKGKDVELRCDPISGHTALYWYRQSLGQGLEFLIYFQGNSAPDKSGLPSDRFSAERTGGSVSTLTIQRTQQEDSAVYLCASSSTWDRDQPQHFGDGTRLSIL.

V and J are TRBV19 and TRBJ2-3; 10 bases are shared with TRBD2. Per the germline V gene, CDR1 is LNHDA and CDR2 is SQIVND (reference sequence). Unmatched junction bases numbered 9, after V lost 7 bases and J lost 5 bases. The CDR3 totals 15 residues. CDR3 sequence: CASIETGTSVDTQYF. CDR3 sequence (DNA): TGTGCCAGTATTGAAACCGGGACTAGCGTAGATACGCAGTATTTT.

This chain uses TRBV19 with TRBJ1-1, with a possible D match to TRBD1 (5 bases). The CDR3 has 13 amino acids. The germline V gene encodes CDR1 LNHDA and CDR2 SQIVND (reference sequence). V lost 5 bases, J lost 3 bases, and 10 bases lay in between. CDR3 loop: CASSPAGYTEAFF. CDR3 coding DNA: TGTGCCAGTAGTCCGGCAGGGTACACTGAAGCTTTCTTT.

The J gene is TRBJ2-5, the V gene TRBV28; a possible D gene is TRBD1 (6 bases). V dropped 6 bases and J dropped 5 bases, with 16 bases sitting between them. This CDR3 spans 14 amino acids. Germline CDR1 MDHEN, CDR2 SYDVKM. CDR3 loop: CASSSPRGTETQYF. CDR3 coding DNA: TGTGCCAGCAGCTCACCCAGGGGTACGGAGACCCAGTACTTC.

The J gene is TRBJ1-2, the V gene TRBV2, with 7 nucleotides matching TRBD1. V was pared by 7 bases and J by 4 bases, with 0 bases of the junction left unmatched. Looked up from germline, CDR1 is SNHLY and CDR2 is FYNNEI. The length of the CDR3 is 11 residues. CDR3 DNA: TGTGCCAGCACAGGGGGCTATGGCTACACCTTC. Translated: CASTGGYGYTF. The complete variable domain, with remaining parts taken from reference TRBV2 and TRBJ1-2, reads EPEVTQTPSHQVTQMGQEVILRCVPISNHLYFYWYRQILGQKVEFLVSFYNNEISEKSEIFDDQFSVERPDGSNFTLKIRSTKLEDSAMYFCASTGGYGYTFGSGTRLTVV.

The chain recombines TRBV27 with TRBJ1-5; 10 bases map to TRBD1. CDR1 and CDR2 from the germline V gene are MNHEY and SMNVEV (reference sequence). This CDR3 contains 18 residues. V trimming: 1 base; J trimming: 0 bases; junction bases outside the gene matches: 6. DNA for the CDR3: TGTGCCAGCAGTTTATTTGGGACAGGGGAGTTTAGCAATCAGCCCCAGCATTTT. Translation: CASSLFGTGEFSNQPQHF.

V and J are TRBV2 and TRBJ2-3; no clear D gene. The CDR3 length is 13 residues. Germline CDR1 SNHLY, CDR2 FYNNEI. Deletions cut 7 bases from V and 2 bases from J, with 10 bases between. The CDR3 spells CASNGPFTDTQYF. The DNA of the CDR3 is TGTGCCAGCAATGGGCCTTTCACAGATACGCAGTATTTT.

J is TRBJ2-2 and V is TRBV21-1; the D call TRBD2 from the table was never checked on the DNA. TRBV21-1 is a known pseudogene. The CDR3 loop spans 16 amino acids. CDR3 DNA sequence: TGTGCCAGCAGCCGACGGACTAGCGGGAACACCGGGGAGCTGTTTTTT. It encodes CASSRRTSGNTGELFF.